The T cell receptor beta chain under discussion was sequenced for a study of cytomegalovirus exposure and HLA in healthy donors. Study-wide results and limits: For presence/absence analyses, sequencing depth was assumed to be roughly uniform across donors.

The CDR3 covers 13 residues. The V gene lost 5 bases and the J gene lost 3 bases, with 10 bases spanning the gap. Germline V gives CDR1 SEHNR, CDR2 FQNEAQ (reference sequence). Notes on this clone: Its cognate antigen is unknown.

Amplification used 60 Vbeta primers and 13 Jbeta primers. The protocol was immunoSEQ multiplex PCR, while the TCRdb copy is restricted to in-frame clones and leaves out a portion. Among some 130,000 clones listed, 75% were seen once. Sequencing was performed on PBMCs. The J gene is TRBJ2-5, the V gene TRBV7-9, with D maybe TRBD1 (5 bases). This clonotype originated in a man in his thirties or forties in good health and CMV-seronegative. In DNA form, the CDR3 reads TGTGCCAGCAGCCTCACAGGAAAAGAGACCCAGTACTTC. Residues: CASSLTGKETQYF.